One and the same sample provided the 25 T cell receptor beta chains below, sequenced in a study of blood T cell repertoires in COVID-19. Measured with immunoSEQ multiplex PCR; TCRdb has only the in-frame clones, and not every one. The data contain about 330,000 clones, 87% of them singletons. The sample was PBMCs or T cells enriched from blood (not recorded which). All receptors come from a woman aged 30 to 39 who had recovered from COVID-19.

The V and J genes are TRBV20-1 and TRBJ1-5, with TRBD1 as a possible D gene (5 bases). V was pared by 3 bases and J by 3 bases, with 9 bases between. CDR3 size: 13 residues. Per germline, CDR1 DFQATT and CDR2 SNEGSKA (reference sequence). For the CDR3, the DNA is TGCAGTGCTAGTACCAGGGTCAATCAGCCCCAGCATTTT. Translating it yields CSASTRVNQPQHF.

The CDR3 bases are TGCGCCAGCAGCTTGGGGGACTCAGCAGATACGCAGTATTTT. Its protein is CASSLGDSADTQYF. The V and J genes are TRBV5-1 and TRBJ2-3; D may be TRBD2 (6 bases). This CDR3 is 14 amino acids long. Looked up from germline, CDR1 is SGHRS and CDR2 is YFSETQ. V was trimmed by 0 bases and J by 4 bases, leaving 9 bases between them.

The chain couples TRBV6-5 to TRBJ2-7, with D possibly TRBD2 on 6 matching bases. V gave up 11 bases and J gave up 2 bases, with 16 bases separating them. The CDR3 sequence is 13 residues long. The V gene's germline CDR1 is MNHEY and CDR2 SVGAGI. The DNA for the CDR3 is TGTGCCGCTGGCGGCGGGGAAACCTACGAGCAGTACTTC. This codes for CAAGGGETYEQYF.

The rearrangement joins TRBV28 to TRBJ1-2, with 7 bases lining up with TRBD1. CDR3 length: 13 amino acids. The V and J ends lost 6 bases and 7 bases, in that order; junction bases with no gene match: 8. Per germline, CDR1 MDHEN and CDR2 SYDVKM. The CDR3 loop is CASRGGRGPGYTF. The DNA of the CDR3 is TGTGCCAGCAGAGGCGGGAGGGGGCCTGGCTACACCTTC.

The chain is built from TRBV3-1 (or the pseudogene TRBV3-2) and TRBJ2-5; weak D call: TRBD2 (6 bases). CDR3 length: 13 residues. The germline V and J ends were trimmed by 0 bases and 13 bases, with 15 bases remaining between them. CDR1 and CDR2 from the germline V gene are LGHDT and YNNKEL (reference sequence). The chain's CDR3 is CASSQETWAGLYF. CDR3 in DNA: TGTGCCAGCAGCCAAGAGACGTGGGCGGGGCTGTACTTC.

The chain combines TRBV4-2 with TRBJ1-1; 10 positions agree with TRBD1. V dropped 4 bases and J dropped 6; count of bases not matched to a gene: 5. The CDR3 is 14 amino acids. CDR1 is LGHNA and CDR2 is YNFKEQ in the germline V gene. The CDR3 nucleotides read TGTGCCAGCAGCCCGGACAGGGGGGGAGCTGAAGCTTTCTTT. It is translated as CASSPDRGGAEAFF.

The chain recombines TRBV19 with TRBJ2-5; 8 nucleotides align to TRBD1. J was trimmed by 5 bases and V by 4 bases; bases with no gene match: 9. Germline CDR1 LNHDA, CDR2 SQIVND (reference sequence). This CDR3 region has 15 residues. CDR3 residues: CASSTLRTGPETQYF. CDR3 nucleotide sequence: TGTGCCAGTAGTACCCTTAGGACAGGGCCGGAGACCCAGTACTTC.

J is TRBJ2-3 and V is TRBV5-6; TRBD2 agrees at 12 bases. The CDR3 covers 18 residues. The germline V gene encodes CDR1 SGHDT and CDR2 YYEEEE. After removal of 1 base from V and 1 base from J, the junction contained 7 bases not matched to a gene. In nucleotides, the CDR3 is TGTGCCAGCAGCTTGTCTAGCGGGGGGGACTATGGCACAGATACGCAGTATTTT. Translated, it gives CASSLSSGGDYGTDTQYF.

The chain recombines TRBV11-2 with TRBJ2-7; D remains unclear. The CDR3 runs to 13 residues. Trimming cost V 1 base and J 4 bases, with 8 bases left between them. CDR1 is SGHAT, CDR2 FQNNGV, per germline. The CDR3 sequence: CASSLVRSYEQYF. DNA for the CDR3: TGTGCCAGCAGCTTAGTCCGGAGTTACGAGCAGTACTTC. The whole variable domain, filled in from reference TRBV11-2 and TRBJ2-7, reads EAGVAQSPRYKIIEKRQSVAFWCNPISGHATLYWYQQILGQGPKLLIQFQNNGVVDDSQLPKDRFSAERLKGVDSTLKIQPAKLEDSAVYLCASSLVRSYEQYFGPGTRLTVT.

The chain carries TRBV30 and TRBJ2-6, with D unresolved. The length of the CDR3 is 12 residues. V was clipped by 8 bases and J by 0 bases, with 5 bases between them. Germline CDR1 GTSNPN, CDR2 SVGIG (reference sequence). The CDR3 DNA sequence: TGTGCCCACAACTCTGGGGCCAACGTCCTGACTTTC. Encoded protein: CAHNSGANVLTF. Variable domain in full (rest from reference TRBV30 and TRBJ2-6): SQTIHQWPATLVQPVGSPLSLECTVEGTSNPNLYWYRQAAGRGLQLLFYSVGIGQISSEVPQNLSASRPQDRQFILSSKKLLLSDSGFYLCAHNSGANVLTFGAGSRLTVL.

CDR3 nucleotide sequence: TGTGCCAGCAGTTTTTGGGGGGGAAGGAAATTCTTC. Translated, it gives CASSFWGGRKFF. The chain links TRBV27 to TRBJ2-1; 7 bases are shared with TRBD2. Germline lookup yields CDR1 MNHEY and CDR2 SMNVEV (reference sequence). The CDR3 consists of 12 residues. Trimming removed 3 bases from V and 16 bases from J; junction bases left unmatched: 9.

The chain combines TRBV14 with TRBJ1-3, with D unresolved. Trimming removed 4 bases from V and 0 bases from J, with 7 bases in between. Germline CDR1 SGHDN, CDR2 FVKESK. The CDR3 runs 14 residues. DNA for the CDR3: TGTGCCAGCAGCCCAGTGATCTCTGGAAACACCATATATTTT. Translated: CASSPVISGNTIYF. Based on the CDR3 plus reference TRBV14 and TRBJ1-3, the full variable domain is EAGVTQFPSHSVIEKGQTVTLRCDPISGHDNLYWYRRVMGKEIKFLLHFVKESKQDESGMPNNRFLAERTGGTYSTLKVQPAELEDSGVYFCASSPVISGNTIYFGEGSWLTVV.

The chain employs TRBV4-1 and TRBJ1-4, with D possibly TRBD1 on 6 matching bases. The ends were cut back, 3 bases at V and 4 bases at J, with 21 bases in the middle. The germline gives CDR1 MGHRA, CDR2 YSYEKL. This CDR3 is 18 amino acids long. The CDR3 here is CASSQYRGGLGVNEKLFF. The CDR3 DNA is TGCGCCAGCAGCCAGTACCGGGGGGGGCTAGGCGTTAATGAAAAACTGTTTTTT.

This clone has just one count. The CDR3 nucleotides are TGCGCCAGCAGCCAAGCTCAGGGTTCAGGGGCCAACGTCCTGACTTTC. This translates into CASSQAQGSGANVLTF. The V and J genes are TRBV4-1 and TRBJ2-6; a possible D gene is TRBD1 (5 bases). The CDR3 loop spans 16 amino acids. V gave up 1 base and J gave up 4 bases, with 11 bases separating them. Germline lookup yields CDR1 MGHRA and CDR2 YSYEKL.

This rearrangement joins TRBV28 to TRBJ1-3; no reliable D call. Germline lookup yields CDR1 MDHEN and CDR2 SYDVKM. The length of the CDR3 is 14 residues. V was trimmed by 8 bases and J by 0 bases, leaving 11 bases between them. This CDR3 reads CASSPGDSGNTIYF. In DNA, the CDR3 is TGTGCCAGCTCGCCCGGAGACTCTGGAAACACCATATATTTT.

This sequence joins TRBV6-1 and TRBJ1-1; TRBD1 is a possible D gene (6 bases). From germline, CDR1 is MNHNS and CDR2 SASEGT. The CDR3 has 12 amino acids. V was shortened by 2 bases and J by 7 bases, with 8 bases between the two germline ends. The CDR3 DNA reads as TGTGCCAGCAGTGAAACAGGGCATGAAGCTTTCTTT. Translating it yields CASSETGHEAFF.

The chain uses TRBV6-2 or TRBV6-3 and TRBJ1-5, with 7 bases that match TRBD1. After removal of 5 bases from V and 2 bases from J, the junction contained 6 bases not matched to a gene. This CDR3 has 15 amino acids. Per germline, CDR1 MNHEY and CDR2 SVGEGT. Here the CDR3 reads CASSGYRGRNQPQHF. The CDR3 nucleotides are TGTGCCAGCAGTGGCTACAGGGGACGCAATCAGCCCCAGCATTTT.

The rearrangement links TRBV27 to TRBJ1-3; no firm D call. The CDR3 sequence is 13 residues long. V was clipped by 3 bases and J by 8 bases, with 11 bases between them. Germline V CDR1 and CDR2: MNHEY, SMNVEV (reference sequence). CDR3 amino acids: CASSFFPGDTIYF. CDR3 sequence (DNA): TGTGCCAGCAGTTTCTTCCCAGGCGACACCATATATTTT.

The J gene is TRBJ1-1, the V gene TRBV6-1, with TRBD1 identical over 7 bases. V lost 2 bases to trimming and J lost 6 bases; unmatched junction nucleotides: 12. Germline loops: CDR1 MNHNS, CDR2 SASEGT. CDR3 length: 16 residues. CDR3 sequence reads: CASSERWAGGRAEAFF. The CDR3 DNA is TGTGCCAGCAGTGAAAGGTGGGCAGGGGGTCGCGCTGAAGCTTTCTTT.

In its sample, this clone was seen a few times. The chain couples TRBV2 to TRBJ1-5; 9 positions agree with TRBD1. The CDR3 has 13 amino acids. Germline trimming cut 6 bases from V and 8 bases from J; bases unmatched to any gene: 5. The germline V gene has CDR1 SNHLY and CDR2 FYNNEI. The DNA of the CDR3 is TGTGCCAGCAGGGGGACAGGGTACGAGCCCCAGCATTTT. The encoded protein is CASRGTGYEPQHF.

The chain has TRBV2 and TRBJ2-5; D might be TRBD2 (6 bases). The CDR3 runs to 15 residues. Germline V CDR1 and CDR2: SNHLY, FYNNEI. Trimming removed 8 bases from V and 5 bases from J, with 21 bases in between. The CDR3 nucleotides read TGTGCCAGCTCCTTTCTAGGTGGGACTGCGGAGACCCAGTACTTC. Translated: CASSFLGGTAETQYF.

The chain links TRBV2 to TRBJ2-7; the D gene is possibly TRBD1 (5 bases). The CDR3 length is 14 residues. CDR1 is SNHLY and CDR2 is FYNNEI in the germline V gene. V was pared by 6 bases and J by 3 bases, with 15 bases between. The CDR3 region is CASSVQGVVYEQYF. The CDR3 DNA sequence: TGTGCCAGCAGCGTGCAGGGTGTAGTCTACGAGCAGTACTTC.

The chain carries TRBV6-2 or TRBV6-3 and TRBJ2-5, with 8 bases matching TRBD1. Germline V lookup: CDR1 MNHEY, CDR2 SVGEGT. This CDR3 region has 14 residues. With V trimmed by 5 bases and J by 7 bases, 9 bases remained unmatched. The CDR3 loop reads CASSPDRVGGTQYF. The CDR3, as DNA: TGTGCCAGCAGTCCGGACAGGGTTGGGGGGACCCAGTACTTC.

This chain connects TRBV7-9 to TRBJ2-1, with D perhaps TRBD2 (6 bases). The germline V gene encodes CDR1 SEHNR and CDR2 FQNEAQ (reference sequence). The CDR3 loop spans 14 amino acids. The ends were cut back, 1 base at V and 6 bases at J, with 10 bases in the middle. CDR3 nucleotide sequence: TGTGCCAGCAGCTTAGAAACTAGCCGCAATGAGCAGTTCTTC. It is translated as CASSLETSRNEQFF.

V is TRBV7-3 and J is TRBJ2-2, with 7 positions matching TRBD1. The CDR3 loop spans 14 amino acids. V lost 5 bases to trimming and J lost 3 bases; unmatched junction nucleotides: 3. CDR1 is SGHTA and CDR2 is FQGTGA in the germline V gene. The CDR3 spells CASSPTGYTGELFF. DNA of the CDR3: TGTGCCAGCAGCCCGACAGGGTACACCGGGGAGCTGTTTTTT.